Reported below is one T cell receptor (beta chain). The specificity of this receptor is unknown. It has no much larger one-base neighbor in the sample; base qualities were not kept. V is cut back by 5 bases and J by 5 bases, with 2 bases in the junction unmatched. As encoded in the germline V gene, CDR1 is MNHGY while CDR2 is SAAAGT. The CDR3 spans 12 residues, from the cysteine through the phenylalanine. Only the CDR3 portion is preserved as DNA: 36 bases, with reading frame beginning at the first base. Sequenced on an Illumina HiSeq 2500. TCR beta libraries were prepared by quantitative 5'-RACE with molecular barcodes. Under the source paper's analysis protocol: To identify disease-linked TCR variants, a new computational method was used, one built on a probabilistic model of VDJ rearrangement. TCRdb applied fastp at Q25 and MiXCR to the public reads, then kept only in-frame beta chains. Each CDR3 protein gets just one entry, which takes the most common genes and DNA from the rows behind it. What appears here as the V and J calls and clone size reflects TCRdb's work, not the paper's. The sample yields some 250,000 distinct CDR3 sequences; 20% to 30% were counted once. The leading ten clones occupy around 0.64% of the sample.

This specimen belongs to a study of CD8 T cells in ankylosing spondylitis listed by TCRdb under 2017. For the study in its entirety: The study set out to find disease-linked TCR variants by profiling T cell receptor beta repertoires in ankylosing spondylitis patients and healthy donors. The full study cohort comprised about 23 ankylosing spondylitis patients and about a hundred healthy donors. Peripheral blood was sampled, and synovial fluid was additionally collected from ankylosing spondylitis patients.

Paper-wide results and their limitations: A TCR beta motif made up of several highly homologous amino acid variants appeared to be characteristic of blood from ankylosing spondylitis patients. According to the report, matched synovial fluid samples from ankylosing spondylitis patients were significantly enriched for the disease-linked clones. The disease-linked clones showed a CD8+ phenotype and occurred at relatively low frequencies in peripheral blood. Some motif variants were previously reported in synovial fluid and blood of reactive arthritis patients, suggesting common disease-initiation mechanisms.

The material sequenced was blood, either unsorted or a sorted T cell fraction (not recorded which). The sequence links TRBV6-8 to TRBJ2-5; the junction holds 7 bases that match TRBD1. This receptor was identified in a male donor with ankylosing spondylitis or in good health (not recorded which). The nucleotides are TGTGCCAGCAGTAAGACAGGGGAGACCCAGTACTTC. Its product reads: CASSKTGETQYF.